The 13 T cell receptor beta chains below all came from one sample that was sequenced in a study of T cell responses to AZD1222 COVID-19 vaccine. TCRdb's copy holds only in-frame clones and misses some; the assay was immunoSEQ multiplex PCR. The data hold about 120,000 clones, with approximately 86% observed a single time. This material consisted of peripheral blood, taken 28 days after the second AZD1222 dose. The receptors here all came from an adult who received the AZD1222 COVID-19 vaccine.

The rearrangement uses TRBV12-3 or TRBV12-4 and TRBJ1-1, with D unclear. The CDR3 totals 13 residues. Trimming removed 5 bases from V and 2 bases from J, with 9 bases in between. In DNA form, the CDR3 reads TGTGCCAGCAGTACTTACAGTAACACTGAAGCTTTCTTT. This codes for CASSTYSNTEAFF.

V and J are TRBV4-1 and TRBJ1-1; possibly TRBD1 for D (6 bases). The CDR3 has 15 residues. The V end was cut by 1 base, the J end by 1 base, with 10 bases between. Germline assignment: CDR1 MGHRA and CDR2 YSYEKL. The CDR3 spells CASSQGAQGNTEAFF. The CDR3 nucleotides are TGCGCCAGCAGCCAAGGGGCACAGGGGAACACTGAAGCTTTCTTT.

This chain joins TRBV5-1 and TRBJ1-2, with TRBD1 matching over 7 bases. Germline loops: CDR1 SGHRS, CDR2 YFSETQ. CDR3 length equals 15 residues. Losses at the gene ends were 3 bases for V and 5 bases for J; bases not matched to a gene: 10. DNA for the CDR3: TGCGCCAGCAGCTCCCAGGGGGGCGGACGATATGGCTACACCTTC. It is translated as CASSSQGGGRYGYTF.

This sequence joins TRBV18 and TRBJ2-7; no definite D call. The CDR3 contains 13 residues. CDR1 KGHSH and CDR2 LQKENI come from the germline V gene. V was clipped by 5 bases and J by 5 bases, with 13 bases between them. The CDR3 coding sequence is TGTGCCAGCTCAGCCATTCAGTCCAACGAGCAGTACTTC. Encoded protein: CASSAIQSNEQYF.

This clone was seen only once. V gene TRBV6-2 or TRBV6-3 combines with J gene TRBJ2-7; 11 bases fit TRBD2. In germline, CDR1 is MNHEY, CDR2 SVGEGT. The CDR3 runs 15 residues. V dropped 6 bases and J dropped 4; count of bases not matched to a gene: 8. CDR3 sequence: CASSHPTSGDYEQYF. CDR3 nucleotides: TGTGCCAGCAGCCACCCGACTAGCGGGGATTACGAGCAGTACTTC.

This rearrangement joins TRBV30 to TRBJ1-3; tentative D call: TRBD1 (6 bases). The germline CDR1 and CDR2 sequences are GTSNPN and SVGIG (reference sequence). V was cut by 0 bases and J by 4 bases, with 13 bases left in between. The CDR3 spans 15 residues. The CDR3 sequence is CAWSVPGARGNTIYF. The CDR3 DNA follows: TGTGCCTGGAGTGTACCGGGGGCGCGAGGAAACACCATATATTTT.

The genes are TRBV6-1 and TRBJ1-1; weak D call: TRBD1 (5 bases). The germline V gene encodes CDR1 MNHNS and CDR2 SASEGT. Deletions cut 0 bases from V and 6 bases from J, with 11 bases between. There are 14 residues in the CDR3. In DNA, the CDR3 is TGTGCCAGCAGTGAAGCCCCCCGGGGGGCTGAAGCTTTCTTT. This encodes CASSEAPRGAEAFF.

This clone came up a few times. V and J are TRBV6-5 and TRBJ1-1; D is undetermined. Trimming stripped 6 bases from V and 5 bases from J, with 19 bases between. The CDR3 runs 15 residues. CDR1 and CDR2 from the germline V gene are MNHEY and SVGAGI. The CDR3 bases are TGTGCCAGCAGCGCTGGTGATGACATTGGAACTGAAGCTTTCTTT. It specifies CASSAGDDIGTEAFF.

For the CDR3, the DNA is TGTGCCAGCAGCCAATTGGGGGAGGCCAAAAACATTCAGTACTTC. This gives the protein CASSQLGEAKNIQYF. The chain couples TRBV3-1 (or the pseudogene TRBV3-2) to TRBJ2-4, with D perhaps being TRBD1 or TRBD2 (5 bases each). The CDR3 length is 15 residues. CDR1 and CDR2 (germline): LGHDT, YNNKEL (reference sequence). V lost 2 bases, J lost 1 base, and 9 bases lay in between.

This clone was recorded once. J is TRBJ1-1 and V is TRBV11-3; D gene unclear. V lost 8 bases and J lost 1, with 8 bases in between. CDR1 and CDR2 from the germline V gene are SGHNT and YENEEA. This CDR3 is 12 amino acids long. The CDR3 loop reads CASGRRNTEAFF. CDR3 coding DNA: TGTGCCAGCGGTCGGAGGAACACTGAAGCTTTCTTT. The complete variable domain, with remaining parts taken from reference TRBV11-3 and TRBJ1-1, reads EAGVVQSPRYKIIEKKQPVAFWCNPISGHNTLYWYLQNLGQGPELLIRYENEEAVDDSQLPKDRFSAERLKGVDSTLKIQPAELGDSAVYLCASGRRNTEAFFGQGTRLTVV.

The chain uses TRBV6-1 and TRBJ1-2; 8 bases line up with TRBD1. Germline lookup yields CDR1 MNHNS and CDR2 SASEGT. Unmatched junction bases numbered 9, after V lost 2 bases and J lost 7 bases. This CDR3 comprises 15 residues. CDR3 sequence (DNA): TGTGCCAGCAGTGAAAGGGGGACAGGTCTTGGTGGCTACACCTTC. Residues: CASSERGTGLGGYTF.

For the CDR3, the DNA is TGCGCCAGCAGCCAAGTAAGTGCAGGCCTCGGGGGCTATGGCTACACCTTC. This translates into CASSQVSAGLGGYGYTF. The gene calls are TRBV4-1 and TRBJ1-2; D possibly corresponds to TRBD1 (5 bases). Trimming pared 1 base from V and 4 bases from J, leaving 19 bases between. Germline values: CDR1 MGHRA, CDR2 YSYEKL. CDR3 length: 17 residues.

This chain's CDR3 is CASSFRGAVDTQYF. The CDR3, as DNA: TGTGCCAGTAGTTTCCGGGGCGCCGTGGATACGCAGTATTTT. The J gene is TRBJ2-3, the V gene TRBV19; D may match TRBD1 or TRBD2 (5 bases each). Trimming pared 5 bases from V and 6 bases from J, leaving 15 bases between. Germline loops: CDR1 LNHDA, CDR2 SQIVND (reference sequence). The CDR3 runs 14 residues.